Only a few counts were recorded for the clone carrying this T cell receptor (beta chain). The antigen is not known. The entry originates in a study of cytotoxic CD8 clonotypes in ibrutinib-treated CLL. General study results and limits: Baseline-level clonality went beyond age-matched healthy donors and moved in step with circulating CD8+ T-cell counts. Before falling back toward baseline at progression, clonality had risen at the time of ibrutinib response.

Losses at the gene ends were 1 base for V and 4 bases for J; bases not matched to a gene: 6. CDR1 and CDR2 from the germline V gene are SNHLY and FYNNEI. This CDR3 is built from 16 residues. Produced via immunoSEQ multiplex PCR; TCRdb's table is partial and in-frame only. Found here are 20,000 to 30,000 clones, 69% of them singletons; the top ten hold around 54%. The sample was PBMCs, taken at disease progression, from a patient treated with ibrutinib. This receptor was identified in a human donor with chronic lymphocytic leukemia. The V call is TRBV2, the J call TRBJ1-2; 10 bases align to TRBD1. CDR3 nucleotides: TGTGCCAGCAGTGAAGGTTGGGGACAGGGGAGCTATGGCTACACCTTC. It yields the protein CASSEGWGQGSYGYTF.